This T cell receptor (beta chain) was observed in a study of PD-1 blockade in classical Hodgkin lymphoma. Sequencing was performed with immunoSEQ multiplex PCR; in TCRdb, only in-frame clones are kept and a portion is missing. Among more than 40,000 clones, roughly 78% were seen once, and the ten largest hold around 2.8%. All patients relapsed after autologous stem cell transplantation, and brentuximab vedotin exposure varied. V was clipped by 1 base and J by 4 bases, with 13 bases between them. CDR3 length equals 16 residues. Looked up from germline, CDR1 is SGHTA and CDR2 is FQGNSA. The sequence derives from a human donor with classical Hodgkin lymphoma. The material was peripheral blood mononuclear cells (PBMCs), obtained before the second cycle of nivolumab. V usage is TRBV7-2 and J usage is TRBJ2-2, with unresolved D. CDR3 sequence reads: CASSLDFGRSTGELFF. The CDR3 DNA reads TGTGCCAGCAGCTTAGATTTTGGCAGATCCACCGGGGAGCTGTTTTTT.